The 22 T cell receptor beta chains below all came from one sample that was sequenced in a study of blood T cell repertoires in COVID-19. Repertoires were generated with immunoSEQ multiplex PCR, while TCRdb's copy carries only in-frame clones and drops some. The profile shows under 150,000 clones, roughly 90% of them singletons. Sequenced sample: peripheral blood. These receptors were obtained from a human donor in a cohort sampled during active COVID-19.

The rearrangement joins TRBV6-5 to TRBJ1-2, with 7 bases fitting TRBD1. CDR3 length: 12 residues. Germline assignment: CDR1 MNHEY and CDR2 SVGAGI. V dropped 6 bases and J dropped 8; count of bases not matched to a gene: 6. DNA for the CDR3: TGTGCCAGCAGGAGGGGGCTTCGGGGCTACACCTTC. This sequence encodes CASRRGLRGYTF.

This chain connects TRBV4-1 to TRBJ2-1; 10 bases fit TRBD2. V trimming: 1 base; J trimming: 5 bases; junction bases outside the gene matches: 11. Germline V gene data show CDR1 as MGHRA and CDR2 as YSYEKL. CDR3 length: 18 residues. The CDR3 DNA sequence: TGCGCCAGCAGCCAAGCTAGCGGGGGCCTAAGCGGCAACAATGAGCAGTTCTTC. It translates to CASSQASGGLSGNNEQFF.

This chain uses TRBV28 with TRBJ2-2; TRBD2 matches at 11 bases. V was pared by 6 bases and J by 6 bases, with 12 bases of the junction left unmatched. Germline loops: CDR1 MDHEN, CDR2 SYDVKM. This CDR3 has 17 residues. Here the CDR3 DNA reads TGTGCCAGCAGGTCCACTAGCGGGAGAATTCTAGCCGGGGAGCTGTTTTTT. It translates to CASRSTSGRILAGELFF.

V gene TRBV28 combines with J gene TRBJ1-1; 7 nucleotides align to TRBD1. V shed 9 bases and J 6 bases; nucleotides not matched to a gene: 10. Germline V lookup: CDR1 MDHEN, CDR2 SYDVKM. The CDR3 is made up of 13 amino acids. The CDR3 region has the DNA TGTGCCAGTCAGTTAAGGGGGCCAGCTGAAGCTTTCTTT. Protein product: CASQLRGPAEAFF.

The chain employs TRBV2 and TRBJ2-3; 8 nucleotides agree with TRBD1. The CDR3 spans 15 residues. Trimming removed 6 bases from V and 4 bases from J; junction bases left unmatched: 9. CDR1 is SNHLY, CDR2 FYNNEI, per germline. CDR3 DNA: TGTGCCAGCAGCCCCGACAGGGGTGCAGCAGATACGCAGTATTTT. It yields the protein CASSPDRGAADTQYF.

The rearrangement joins TRBV6-5 to TRBJ2-2, with D unresolved. Trimming left V 6 bases short and J 7 bases short, with 15 bases between. The CDR3 length is 14 residues. Germline CDR1 MNHEY, CDR2 SVGAGI. CDR3 residues: CASRHYLGGGELFF. CDR3 bases: TGTGCCAGCAGGCACTACCTTGGTGGCGGGGAGCTGTTTTTT.

J is TRBJ1-1 and V is TRBV29-1; D is perhaps TRBD1 (6 bases). The ends were cut back, 2 bases at V and 1 base at J, with 8 bases in the middle. Germline CDR1 is SQVTM and CDR2 is ANQGSEA. CDR3 size: 13 residues. CDR3 nucleotides: TGCAGCGTTGAAAGGGGGGGGAACACTGAAGCTTTCTTT. Its protein is CSVERGGNTEAFF.

The chain joins TRBV19 to TRBJ1-3; tentatively, D is TRBD1 (5 bases). V lost 7 bases to trimming and J lost 2 bases, with 18 bases between them. The CDR3 covers 16 residues. Germline lookup yields CDR1 LNHDA and CDR2 SQIVND (reference sequence). The CDR3: CASTVGLPFPGNTIYF. The CDR3 DNA reads as TGTGCCAGTACCGTGGGGCTACCATTCCCTGGAAACACCATATATTTT.

The chain has TRBV9 and TRBJ1-6; D is undetermined. The CDR3 runs 16 residues. V lost 0 bases and J lost 0, with 7 bases in between. Germline V gene sequence: CDR1 SGDLS, CDR2 YYNGEE. The CDR3 DNA sequence: TGTGCCAGCAGCGTAGCGCCAGGCTCCTATAATTCACCCCTCCACTTT. Protein product: CASSVAPGSYNSPLHF.

The V gene is TRBV27, the J gene TRBJ1-6; TRBD1 matches 9 bases. The V segment lost 5 bases and the J segment 9 bases; nucleotides outside the gene matches: 11. Germline V lookup: CDR1 MNHEY, CDR2 SMNVEV (reference sequence). This CDR3 contains 16 residues. The CDR3 DNA follows: TGTGCCAGCAGTACGTTCCTAACAGGGGGCATTTCACCCCTCCACTTT. Translation: CASSTFLTGGISPLHF.

The chain has TRBV3-1 (or the pseudogene TRBV3-2) and TRBJ1-1, with 8 bases aligning to TRBD1. The CDR3 length is 18 residues. Unmatched junction bases numbered 12, after V lost 1 base and J lost 2 bases. CDR1 and CDR2 from the germline V gene are LGHDT and YNNKEL (reference sequence). CDR3 residues: CASSQAGQGGWVNTEAFF. DNA of the CDR3: TGTGCCAGCAGCCAAGCCGGACAGGGCGGTTGGGTAAACACTGAAGCTTTCTTT.

The chain has TRBV27 and TRBJ2-7; possible D gene TRBD2, 6 bases. The ends were cut back, 11 bases at V and 3 bases at J, with 17 bases in the middle. The CDR3 spans 13 residues. Germline V gene data show CDR1 as MNHEY and CDR2 as SMNVEV (reference sequence). CDR3 sequence (DNA): TGTGCCGCGGGGCCGGGGAGAAGCTACGAGCAGTACTTC. This gives the protein CAAGPGRSYEQYF.

The chain joins TRBV7-8 to TRBJ2-5, with 12 bases matching TRBD2. V lost 5 bases and J lost 5; bases outside the gene matches: 15. The CDR3 loop spans 18 amino acids. CDR1 is SGHVS and CDR2 is FQNEAQ in the germline V gene. The CDR3 loop reads CASSPQTSGRSLGETQYF. CDR3 in DNA: TGTGCCAGCAGCCCCCAGACTAGCGGGAGAAGTTTGGGGGAGACCCAGTACTTC.

V usage is TRBV5-4 and J usage is TRBJ2-3; D is uncertain. The germline V gene encodes CDR1 SGHNT and CDR2 YYREEE (reference sequence). The ends were cut back, 0 bases at V and 6 bases at J, with 8 bases in the middle. This CDR3 region has 13 residues. CDR3 region: CASSLAPRDTQYF. The CDR3 region has the DNA TGTGCCAGCAGCTTGGCACCGAGGGATACGCAGTATTTT. The full variable domain, with the rest looked up from reference TRBV5-4 and TRBJ2-3, is ETGVTQSPTHLIKTRGQQVTLRCSSQSGHNTVSWYQQALGQGPQFIFQYYREEENGRGNFPPRFSGLQFPNYSSELNVNALELDDSALYLCASSLAPRDTQYFGPGTRLTVL.

V is TRBV2 and J is TRBJ1-1; TRBD1 might be the D (5 bases). Trimming pared 3 bases from V and 4 bases from J, leaving 15 bases between. This CDR3 has 15 amino acids. Germline lookup yields CDR1 SNHLY and CDR2 FYNNEI. The CDR3 nucleotides read TGTGCCAGCAGTGAGGCCAGGGTGTCGGTCACTGAAGCTTTCTTT. It translates to CASSEARVSVTEAFF.

This clone appeared a single time. CDR3 protein: CASSFYRGSSGANVLTF. Written as DNA, the CDR3 is TGTGCCAGCAGTTTTTACAGGGGTAGTTCTGGGGCCAACGTCCTGACTTTC. The chain carries TRBV27 and TRBJ2-6; TRBD1 matches at 7 bases. Trimming cost V 3 bases and J 1 base; bases outside gene matches: 6. The CDR3 sequence is 17 residues long. Germline V gives CDR1 MNHEY, CDR2 SMNVEV (reference sequence).

The gene calls are TRBV6-6 and TRBJ2-7; the D is unclear. Germline-derived CDR1 and CDR2 are MNHNY and SVGAGI (reference sequence). The CDR3 consists of 12 residues. The V gene lost 4 bases and the J gene lost 3 bases, with 7 bases spanning the gap. The CDR3, as DNA: TGTGCCAGCAGTTTGAACAGCTACGAGCAGTACTTC. It translates to CASSLNSYEQYF.

CDR3 DNA sequence: TGTGCCACTAAAGGAGCAGGGGATAATTCACCCCTCCACTTT. As protein: CATKGAGDNSPLHF. The chain employs TRBV19 and TRBJ1-6; D may be TRBD1 (6 bases). Trimming took 10 bases from V and 5 from J, leaving 15 bases between them. CDR3 length: 14 amino acids. The germline gives CDR1 LNHDA, CDR2 SQIVND (reference sequence).

This clone was observed a few times. Written as DNA, the CDR3 is TGTGCCAGCAGCTTCGCAGTGGGAGCGGCGAGCTCCTATAATTCACCCCTCCACTTT. This sequence encodes CASSFAVGAASSYNSPLHF. The V call is TRBV7-8, the J call TRBJ1-6; the D is unclear. This CDR3 has 19 residues. From germline, CDR1 is SGHVS and CDR2 FQNEAQ. The V gene lost 3 bases and the J gene lost 0 bases, with 18 bases spanning the gap.

The rearrangement joins TRBV5-1 to TRBJ1-1, with D unresolved. The CDR3 consists of 14 residues. Germline loops: CDR1 SGHRS, CDR2 YFSETQ. Trimming pared 9 bases from V and 3 bases from J, leaving 18 bases between. CDR3 protein: CATSVMGVYTEAFF. The CDR3 DNA reads TGCGCCACGTCCGTCATGGGAGTTTACACTGAAGCTTTCTTT.

The rearrangement joins TRBV6-2 or TRBV6-3 to TRBJ1-5; the D is unclear. Trimming removed 4 bases at V and 1 base at J, with 11 bases between. CDR1 and CDR2 from the germline V gene are MNHEY and SVGEGT. The CDR3 contains 15 residues. CDR3 residues: CASSSGFGSNQPQHF. Written as DNA, the CDR3 is TGTGCCAGCAGTTCGGGGTTCGGGAGCAATCAGCCCCAGCATTTT.

The J gene is TRBJ2-1, the V gene TRBV20-1; D is possibly TRBD2 (5 bases). The V end lost 3 bases, the J end lost 1 base, and 10 bases lay between the germline ends. Germline CDR1 DFQATT, CDR2 SNEGSKA (reference sequence). The CDR3 length is 14 residues. The CDR3 region is CSASRRVSYNEQFF. The CDR3 DNA follows: TGCAGTGCTAGTCGGCGGGTATCCTACAATGAGCAGTTCTTC.